What follows are 14 T cell receptor beta chains derived from one specimen sequenced in a study of T cells expressing NK-cell markers. TCRdb processed the 5' RACE reads again and assigns one entry to each CDR3 protein, with no DNA. This listing includes about 6,000 distinct CDR3 sequences. The sample consisted of blood T cells: a sorted CD56 or NKG2C T cell subset, CD4+ or CD8+ T cells, or bulk PBMC T cells (not recorded which). The receptors come from a man between 18 and 29 years old in good health.

V and J are TRBV12-3 or TRBV12-4 and TRBJ2-4; TCRdb selects TRBD1, and the lack of DNA leaves this call unchecked. The CDR3 sequence is 14 residues long. The CDR3 sequence: CASGLGRAKNIQYF.

V usage is TRBV11-2 and J usage is TRBJ1-2; TCRdb indicates TRBD1, and absent DNA this call remains unverified. Germline-derived CDR1 and CDR2 are SGHAT and FQNNGV. The CDR3 is made up of 11 amino acids. CDR3 amino acids: CASSPGYGYTF.

The genes are TRBV30 and TRBJ2-1; the TRBD2 assignment by TCRdb is unverifiable without DNA. CDR1 and CDR2 from the germline V gene are GTSNPN and SVGIG (reference sequence). CDR3 length: 14 residues. CDR3: CAWSILAGYNEQFF.

This chain uses TRBV3-1 with TRBJ2-1; as DNA is missing, the TRBD2 call by TCRdb cannot be tested. CDR3 size: 19 residues. From germline, CDR1 is LGHDT and CDR2 YNNKEL (reference sequence). This chain's CDR3 is CASSPSPSAGRGRRNEQFF.

The gene calls are TRBV20-1 and TRBJ2-5. CDR1 DFQATT and CDR2 SNEGSKA come from the germline V gene (reference sequence). The CDR3 is made up of 13 amino acids. The CDR3 region is CSARDRIRETQYF.

The rearrangement joins TRBV5-5 to TRBJ2-2. Germline CDR1 is SGHKS and CDR2 is YYEKEE (reference sequence). CDR3 length equals 16 residues. The CDR3 loop is CASQARGSTNTGELFF.

The gene calls are TRBV29-1 and TRBJ2-1; as DNA is missing, the TRBD2 call by TCRdb cannot be tested. Germline CDR1 reads SQVTM; CDR2 reads ANQGSEA. CDR3 length equals 14 residues. The CDR3 region is CSVQRTEGFDEQFF.

V is TRBV6-1 and J is TRBJ2-2; TCRdb selects TRBD1, and the lack of DNA leaves this call unchecked. Germline loops: CDR1 MNHNS, CDR2 SASEGT. The CDR3 has 17 residues. CDR3 region: CASNPNPRERETGELFF.

This clonotype is deemed medium-sized by its frequency. The chain links TRBV4-2 to TRBJ2-3; TCRdb's assignment of TRBD2 cannot be checked, as there is no DNA. Germline V gene sequence: CDR1 LGHNA, CDR2 YNFKEQ. The CDR3 runs 15 residues. CDR3: CASSQDREPTDTQYF.

By frequency, this clonotype registers medium-sized. The chain combines TRBV6-2 or TRBV6-3 with TRBJ2-1; as DNA is missing, the TRBD2 call by TCRdb cannot be tested. The CDR3 has 14 amino acids. Germline V gives CDR1 MNHEY, CDR2 SVGEGT. The CDR3 region is CASSRLAETNEQFF.

This clonotype is identified as medium-sized from frequency. The rearrangement links TRBV7-2 to TRBJ1-5; TCRdb outputs TRBD1, but without DNA this stays unchecked. The germline gives CDR1 SGHTA, CDR2 FQGNSA. There are 13 residues in the CDR3. CDR3 sequence: CASGYRGNQPQHF.

The chain uses TRBV4-3 and TRBJ2-5. Per germline, CDR1 LGHNA and CDR2 YSLEER. This CDR3 spans 15 amino acids. The CDR3 loop reads CASSQVWDLLETQYF.

This sequence joins TRBV6-4 and TRBJ1-1; TCRdb returns TRBD1, unconfirmable since there is no DNA. The CDR3 has 15 amino acids. CDR1 and CDR2 (germline): MRHNA, SNTAGT. The CDR3 protein is CASSDGGTGGTEAFF.

This chain joins TRBV28 and TRBJ2-1; TCRdb names TRBD1, which stays unverified in the absence of DNA. From germline, CDR1 is MDHEN and CDR2 SYDVKM. The CDR3 runs to 15 residues. CDR3 in amino acids: CASSLGQYDYNEQFF. Filled out from reference TRBV28 and TRBJ2-1, the complete variable domain reads DVKVTQSSRYLVKRTGEKVFLECVQDMDHENMFWYRQDPGLGLRLIYFSYDVKMKEKGDIPEGYSVSREKKERFSLILESASTNQTSMYLCASSLGQYDYNEQFFGPGTRLTVL.